Presented here are 17 T cell receptor beta chains from one specimen sequenced in a study of T cell clones after liver transplantation. The data were produced by immunoSEQ multiplex PCR, yet TCRdb's version contains in-frame clones alone and is incomplete. Here the sample spans 95,000 to 130,000 clones, about nine tenths being singletons. This specimen consisted of CD4+ T cells from blood, obtained 12 months after liver transplant. All receptors come from a human patient who received a liver transplant. Some T cells may be provided by the graft donor.

This sequence joins TRBV5-6 and TRBJ2-1; D unresolved. Germline loops: CDR1 SGHDT, CDR2 YYEEEE. Trimming removed 4 bases from V and 9 bases from J, with 20 bases in between. The CDR3 consists of 15 residues. Here the CDR3 reads CASSLYLIRIGEQFF. CDR3 sequence (DNA): TGTGCCAGCAGCCTTTACCTCATTAGAATCGGTGAGCAGTTCTTC.

This rearrangement joins TRBV5-8 to TRBJ2-1; 7 bases are a match to TRBD2. V shed 6 bases and J 10 bases; nucleotides not matched to a gene: 16. The CDR3 extends over 15 amino acids. Germline V gene sequence: CDR1 SGHTS, CDR2 YDEGEE. CDR3 DNA sequence: TGTGCCAGCACCAACGGGGGGAGGGCCCGAGGGGAGCAGTTCTTC. Translating it yields CASTNGGRARGEQFF.

This chain joins TRBV7-3 and TRBJ2-1, with 13 bases aligning to TRBD2. This CDR3 contains 15 residues. The germline V gene has CDR1 SGHTA and CDR2 FQGTGA. V shed 4 bases, J shed 7 bases, and the junction held 4 bases outside the gene matches. The CDR3: CASSSPTSGRNEQFF. As DNA, the CDR3 is TGTGCCAGCAGCTCCCCGACTAGCGGGAGGAATGAGCAGTTCTTC.

The V gene is TRBV28, the J gene TRBJ2-2; 7 positions match TRBD2. Germline CDR1 MDHEN, CDR2 SYDVKM. The CDR3 runs 13 residues. J gave up 7 bases and V 6 bases, and 5 bases lay outside the gene matches. For the CDR3, the DNA is TGTGCCAGCAGGAGGGAGGGGATCGGGGAGCTGTTTTTT. Translation: CASRREGIGELFF. Full variable domain (rest looked up from reference TRBV28 and TRBJ2-2): DVKVTQSSRYLVKRTGEKVFLECVQDMDHENMFWYRQDPGLGLRLIYFSYDVKMKEKGDIPEGYSVSREKKERFSLILESASTNQTSMYLCASRREGIGELFFGEGSRLTVL.

In its sample, this clone is medium-sized. This sequence joins TRBV11-2 and TRBJ2-2; maybe TRBD2 (7 bases). Germline V lookup: CDR1 SGHAT, CDR2 FQNNGV. V lost 10 bases and J lost 1, with 16 bases in between. The CDR3 runs 15 residues. For the CDR3, the DNA is TGTGCCACCGCGGGGGCGGGATTGAACACCGGGGAGCTGTTTTTT. Protein: CATAGAGLNTGELFF.

V usage is TRBV6-1 and J usage is TRBJ1-1; 7 bases are shared with TRBD1. The CDR3 spans 14 residues. Germline values: CDR1 MNHNS, CDR2 SASEGT. Trimming cost V 9 bases and J 5 bases; bases outside gene matches: 12. The CDR3 loop reads CASNLSGGGTEAFF. In DNA form, the CDR3 reads TGTGCCAGTAACTTGTCAGGGGGGGGGACTGAAGCTTTCTTT.

The chain combines TRBV30 with TRBJ2-3, with 9 positions matching TRBD1. Germline V gene lookup returns CDR1 GTSNPN and CDR2 SVGIG (reference sequence). This CDR3 has 15 amino acids. The J segment lost 2 bases and the V segment lost 2 bases, leaving 5 bases of the junction unmatched. CDR3 amino acids: CAWSKGQGDTDTQYF. For the CDR3, the DNA is TGTGCCTGGAGTAAGGGACAGGGTGACACAGATACGCAGTATTTT. The whole variable domain, remainder taken from reference TRBV30 and TRBJ2-3, is SQTIHQWPATLVQPVGSPLSLECTVEGTSNPNLYWYRQAAGRGLQLLFYSVGIGQISSEVPQNLSASRPQDRQFILSSKKLLLSDSGFYLCAWSKGQGDTDTQYFGPGTRLTVL.

The chain employs TRBV11-3 and TRBJ2-6; D gene uncertain. The ends were cut back, 1 base at V and 2 bases at J, with 3 bases in the middle. Germline CDR1 is SGHNT and CDR2 is YENEEA. There are 14 residues in the CDR3. CDR3 residues: CASSLVTGANVLTF. The CDR3 region has the DNA TGTGCCAGCAGCTTAGTCACTGGGGCCAACGTCCTGACTTTC.

This chain uses TRBV9 with TRBJ2-5; D call uncertain. This CDR3 is 13 amino acids long. With 1 base removed from V and 2 bases from J, the gap between germline ends came to 6 bases. Germline-derived CDR1 and CDR2 are SGDLS and YYNGEE. The CDR3 is CASSVIWQETQYF. CDR3 in DNA: TGTGCCAGCAGCGTAATCTGGCAAGAGACCCAGTACTTC.

The gene calls are TRBV2 and TRBJ2-7; TRBD2 matches 7 bases. The CDR3 sequence is 14 residues long. From germline, CDR1 is SNHLY and CDR2 FYNNEI. After removal of 2 bases from V and 3 bases from J, the junction contained 4 bases not matched to a gene. The CDR3 DNA sequence: TGTGCCAGCAGTGAAAAGGGCGGGAGCTACGAGCAGTACTTC. It yields the protein CASSEKGGSYEQYF.

V and J are TRBV5-4 and TRBJ2-2; 7 nucleotides line up with TRBD1. Germline loops: CDR1 SGHNT, CDR2 YYREEE (reference sequence). The CDR3 runs to 17 residues. With 4 bases clipped from V and 2 bases from J, the junction kept 11 bases outside the gene matches. The CDR3 is CASSPRDSVTNTGELFF. In DNA form, the CDR3 reads TGTGCCAGCAGCCCCAGGGACAGCGTTACCAACACCGGGGAGCTGTTTTTT.

The chain carries TRBV6-5 and TRBJ2-7, with 11 bases aligning to TRBD2. Trimming at V came to 5 bases and at J to 3 bases, leaving 6 bases not matched to a gene. In germline, CDR1 is MNHEY, CDR2 SVGAGI. The CDR3 extends over 15 amino acids. The CDR3 DNA follows: TGTGCCAGCAGTAATAGCGGGAGGGTGATCTACGAGCAGTACTTC. The encoded protein is CASSNSGRVIYEQYF.

The chain links TRBV7-8 to TRBJ2-5; 8 nucleotides align to TRBD1. V shed 5 bases, J shed 5 bases, and the junction held 13 bases outside the gene matches. CDR1 SGHVS and CDR2 FQNEAQ come from the germline V gene. The CDR3 is 16 amino acids. The CDR3 is CASSLRDRTNGETQYF. Here the CDR3 DNA reads TGTGCCAGCAGCCTTAGGGACAGGACGAATGGGGAGACCCAGTACTTC. The full variable domain, completed using reference TRBV7-8 and TRBJ2-5, is GAGVSQSPRYKVAKRGQDVALRCDPISGHVSLFWYQQALGQGPEFLTYFQNEAQLDKSGLPSDRFFAERPEGSVSTLKIQRTQQEDSAVYLCASSLRDRTNGETQYFGPGTRLLVL.

The J gene is TRBJ2-5, the V gene TRBV5-1; a possible D gene is TRBD2 (5 bases). V gave up 5 bases and J gave up 5 bases, with 22 bases separating them. This CDR3 is 16 amino acids long. Germline loops: CDR1 SGHRS, CDR2 YFSETQ. In DNA form, the CDR3 reads TGCGCCAGCAGTTCCGGCAATGTCGGCGGGTTGGAGACCCAGTACTTC. Its protein is CASSSGNVGGLETQYF.

This chain links TRBV12-5 with TRBJ1-3; TRBD1 aligns across 7 bases. V gave up 2 bases and J gave up 2 bases; unmatched junction bases: 6. The V gene's germline CDR1 is LGHNT and CDR2 FRNRAP. The length of the CDR3 is 16 residues. DNA for the CDR3: TGTGCTAGTGGTTTGTCAGGGGGTATCGCTGGAAACACCATATATTTT. It translates to CASGLSGGIAGNTIYF.

This chain uses TRBV4-2 with TRBJ2-7, with 8 bases lining up with TRBD2. V lost 4 bases to trimming and J lost 2 bases; unmatched junction nucleotides: 13. The CDR3 has 17 amino acids. CDR1 is LGHNA, CDR2 YNFKEQ, per germline. The CDR3: CASSPSVASGLTYEQYF. The DNA for the CDR3 is TGTGCCAGCAGCCCCTCGGTGGCTAGCGGGTTGACCTACGAGCAGTACTTC.

The rearrangement joins TRBV5-1 to TRBJ2-5; 11 bases align to TRBD2. The CDR3 totals 16 residues. Trimming at V came to 4 bases and at J to 2 bases, leaving 7 bases not matched to a gene. Germline V gene sequence: CDR1 SGHRS, CDR2 YFSETQ. CDR3 in amino acids: CASSGGRLAGQETQYF. The CDR3, as DNA: TGCGCCAGCAGCGGGGGGCGACTAGCGGGACAAGAGACCCAGTACTTC.